The rows below give T cell receptor beta chains drawn from one sample of a study of molecular identifiers for immune sequencing clone quantification. From the PCR reads, TCRdb called clonotypes with MiXCR, one entry per CDR3 protein. This table has approximately 320,000 distinct CDR3 sequences, roughly 24% appearing once. The sequenced sample consisted of naive CD8+ T cells from blood, with Jurkat cell RNA spiked in. The receptors derive from a human donor in good health. Some libraries in this study had Jurkat cell RNA spiked in. CDR3s include the opening cysteine and the closing phenylalanine or tryptophan. D genes are given only for firm matches. Only part of the rows carry a size: once, few, many, or a class if the clone is expanded.

clone size | J gene | V gene | D gene | CDR3 DNA | CDR3 protein
few | TRBJ1-3 | TRBV15 | NA | TGTGCCACCAGCAGAGATCAAGGGCCTGGAAACACCATATATTTT | CATSRDQGPGNTIYF
NA | TRBJ1-5 | TRBV11-2 | NA | TGTGCCAGCAGCGAGGTCCCAACTAATCAGCCCCAGCATTTT | CASSEVPTNQPQHF
NA | TRBJ2-3 | TRBV2 | NA | TGTGCCAGCAGTGAAAGGCGACTGGTCATTCCTGGAGATACGCAGTATTTT | CASSERRLVIPGDTQYF
few | TRBJ2-7 | TRBV27 | NA | TGTGCCAGCGCACCGGGACAACGCCTCTACGAGCAGTACTTC | CASAPGQRLYEQYF
many | TRBJ2-6 | TRBV5-4 | TRBD2 | TGTGCCAGCTCAGGCGGGGGAGGATCTGGGGCCAACGTCCTGACTTTC | CASSGGGGSGANVLTF
NA | TRBJ2-3 | TRBV3-1 | NA | TGTGCCCGCGCGCGATTTAGGGGTGCCGGCACAGATACGCAGTATTTT | CARARFRGAGTDTQYF
many | TRBJ2-5 | TRBV12-3/TRBV12-4 | NA | TGTGCCAGCAGTCAGGTTTACCAAGAGACCCAGTACTTC | CASSQVYQETQYF
few | TRBJ2-7 | TRBV30 | NA | TGTGCCTGGAGTGTACACCCTTACGAGCAGTACTTC | CAWSVHPYEQYF
few | TRBJ1-1 | TRBV4-3 | TRBD1 | TGCGCCAGCAGCCGGGGACAGGGTCTGGCGAACACTGAAGCTTTCTTT | CASSRGQGLANTEAFF
many | TRBJ2-3 | TRBV4-3 | NA | TGCGCCAGCAGCCGGGCGGGGACGGTCCAGTATTTT | CASSRAGTVQYF
NA | TRBJ1-5 | TRBV2 | NA | TGTGCCAGCAGTGAATGGGGAGATAATCAGCCCCAGCATTTT | CASSEWGDNQPQHF
many | TRBJ1-1 | TRBV12-3/TRBV12-4 | NA | TGTGCCAGCAGTTTGAACACAGTCACTGAAGCTTTCTTT | CASSLNTVTEAFF
many | TRBJ2-5 | TRBV28 | NA | TGTGCCAGCAGTTCCAACCAGCGGTTAAACCAAGAGACCCAGTACTTC | CASSSNQRLNQETQYF
NA | TRBJ2-5 | TRBV5-4 | TRBD2 | TGTGCCAGCAGCCCTTGGGGGACTAGCACAGAGACCCAGTACTTC | CASSPWGTSTETQYF
many | TRBJ2-1 | TRBV29-1 | NA | TGCAGCGTTGACGCCGTGACAGGATGGCAGTTCTTC | CSVDAVTGWQFF
many | TRBJ2-2 | TRBV5-6 | NA | TGTGCCAGCAGTATCGACGGATCGAACACCGGGGAGCTGTTTTTT | CASSIDGSNTGELFF
many | TRBJ2-7 | TRBV9 | NA | TGTGCCAGCAGCGTAGGGGCAGACCCCTACGAGCAGTACTTC | CASSVGADPYEQYF
few | TRBJ2-3 | TRBV29-1 | NA | TGCAGCGGGGTGGCAGGAAACACAGATACGCAGTATTTT | CSGVAGNTDTQYF
NA | TRBJ2-6 | TRBV27 | NA | TGTGCCAGCAGTTTTCAGGGAGGTGTCCCTCTTTCTGTGGTAGCCAACGTCCTGACTTTC | CASSFQGGVPLSVVANVLTF
NA | TRBJ2-1 | TRBV7-8 | NA | TGTGCCAGCAGCTCCTCAAACCGACTAGGTACCTACAATGAGCAGTTCTTC | CASSSSNRLGTYNEQFF
many | TRBJ1-2 | TRBV6-2/TRBV6-3 | NA | TGTGCCAGCAGAGGACCTGAGGCCTATGGCTACACCTTC | CASRGPEAYGYTF
few | TRBJ2-5 | TRBV6-2/TRBV6-3 | NA | TGTGCCAGCAGTTACTCGAGGCCGGAAGAGACCCAGTACTTC | CASSYSRPEETQYF
many | TRBJ1-2 | TRBV5-4 | NA | TGTGCCAGCAGCTTGTTCGGTTCGGGAAGCGCGCGAGGCTACACCTTC | CASSLFGSGSARGYTF
many | TRBJ1-5 | TRBV2 | NA | TGTGCCAGCAGATACGAGGGGGGAGGCAATCAGCCCCAGCATTTT | CASRYEGGGNQPQHF
few | TRBJ2-3 | TRBV6-1 | NA | TGTGCCAGCAGTCAACCCCCAGGGTCGGCTACAGATACGCAGTATTTT | CASSQPPGSATDTQYF
many | TRBJ1-1 | TRBV29-1 | NA | TGCAGCGCCGAGGGGTCTTCTGAAGCTTTCTTT | CSAEGSSEAFF
many | TRBJ2-7 | TRBV7-9 | TRBD1 | TGTGCCAGCAGCCCAGGGACAGACTACGAGCAGTACTTC | CASSPGTDYEQYF
few | TRBJ2-7 | TRBV6-1 | NA | TGTGCCAGCAGTGAGACGGAGTCCTACGAGCAGTACTTC | CASSETESYEQYF
many | TRBJ2-1 | TRBV19 | NA | TGTGCCAGTAGTGAAAGACCGATCTCCTACAATGAGCAGTTCTTC | CASSERPISYNEQFF
few | TRBJ2-7 | TRBV5-3 | NA | TGTGCCAGCAGCTTTCGTGGCGCTGACTACGAGCAGTACTTC | CASSFRGADYEQYF
many | TRBJ2-3 | TRBV28 | NA | TGTGCCAGCAGTATCCTGGGTGCGGGTGGGGCAGATACGCAGTATTTT | CASSILGAGGADTQYF
once | TRBJ1-6 | TRBV4-3 | NA | TGCGCCAGCAGCCAAGATATTTCAATGGGGGCTTGGCCCCTCCACTTT | CASSQDISMGAWPLHF
many | TRBJ2-2 | TRBV7-9 | TRBD1 | TGTGCGTGGGACAGGCAGAACACCGGGGAGCTGTTTTTT | CAWDRQNTGELFF
NA | TRBJ2-2 | TRBV29-1 | NA | TGCAGCGTACAACAGGGGAACACCGGGGAGCTGTTTTTT | CSVQQGNTGELFF
many | TRBJ2-3 | TRBV6-5 | NA | TGTGCCAGCAGTTACAATACAGGGAGCACAGATACGCAGTATTTT | CASSYNTGSTDTQYF
NA | TRBJ2-5 | TRBV28 | NA | TGTGCCAGCAGTTTATTCAGGCCCACTTGGGGAGAGACCCAGTACTTC | CASSLFRPTWGETQYF
NA | TRBJ1-1 | TRBV7-6 | NA | TGTGCCAGCAGCTTATTTTCAGCGAACATTGAAGCTTTCTTT | CASSLFSANIEAFF
NA | TRBJ1-1 | TRBV24-1 | TRBD1 | TGTGCCACCAGTGATTTGCATCTACAGGGGCCCCAGAACACTGAAGCTTTCTTT | CATSDLHLQGPQNTEAFF
NA | TRBJ1-4 | TRBV7-6 | NA | TGTGCCAGCAGCAGGGGTTGGGGGGGGGGTGAAAAACTGTTTTTT | CASSRGWGGGEKLFF